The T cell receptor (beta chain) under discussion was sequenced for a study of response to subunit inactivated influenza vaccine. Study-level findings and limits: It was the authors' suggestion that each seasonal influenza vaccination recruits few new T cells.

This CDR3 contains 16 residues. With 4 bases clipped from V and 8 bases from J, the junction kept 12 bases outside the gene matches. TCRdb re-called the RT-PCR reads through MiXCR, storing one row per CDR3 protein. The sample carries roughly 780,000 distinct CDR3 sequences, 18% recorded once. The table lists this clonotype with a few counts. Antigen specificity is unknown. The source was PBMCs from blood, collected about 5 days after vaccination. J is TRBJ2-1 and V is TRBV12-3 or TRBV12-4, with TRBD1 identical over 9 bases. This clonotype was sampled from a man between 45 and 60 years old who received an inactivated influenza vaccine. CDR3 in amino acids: CASSSRAGTGMDEQFF. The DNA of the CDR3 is TGTGCCAGCAGTTCCCGGGCTGGGACAGGGATGGATGAGCAGTTCTTC.